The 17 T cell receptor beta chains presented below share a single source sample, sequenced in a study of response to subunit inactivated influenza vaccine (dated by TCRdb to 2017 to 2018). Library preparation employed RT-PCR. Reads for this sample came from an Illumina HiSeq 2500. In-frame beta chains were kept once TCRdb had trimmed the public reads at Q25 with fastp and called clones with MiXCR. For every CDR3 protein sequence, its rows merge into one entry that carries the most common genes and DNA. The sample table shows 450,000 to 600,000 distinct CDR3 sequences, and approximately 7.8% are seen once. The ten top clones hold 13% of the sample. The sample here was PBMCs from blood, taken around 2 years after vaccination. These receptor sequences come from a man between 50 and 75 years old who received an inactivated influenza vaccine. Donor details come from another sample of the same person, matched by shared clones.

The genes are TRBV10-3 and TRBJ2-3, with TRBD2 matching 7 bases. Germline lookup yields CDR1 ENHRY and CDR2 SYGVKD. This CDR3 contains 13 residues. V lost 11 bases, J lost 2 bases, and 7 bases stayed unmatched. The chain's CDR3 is CAARDYSTDTQYF. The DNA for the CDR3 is TGTGCCGCCCGGGACTATTCCACAGATACGCAGTATTTT.

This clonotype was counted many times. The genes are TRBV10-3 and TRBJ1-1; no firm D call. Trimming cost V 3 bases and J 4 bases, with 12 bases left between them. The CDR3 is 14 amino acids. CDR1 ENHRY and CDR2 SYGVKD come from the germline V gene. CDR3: CAISERQEPTEAFF. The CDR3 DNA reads TGTGCCATCAGTGAAAGGCAGGAACCCACTGAAGCTTTCTTT.

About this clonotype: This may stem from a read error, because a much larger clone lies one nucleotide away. DNA for the CDR3: TGCAGCGTCGCACTAGTGTACCACACAGATACGCAGTATTTT. This translates into CSVALVYHTDTQYF. The chain has TRBV29-1 and TRBJ2-3, with D perhaps matching TRBD2 (5 bases). Germline values: CDR1 SQVTM, CDR2 ANQGSEA. The V and J ends lost 6 bases and 2 bases respectively, with 15 bases between them. The CDR3 is made up of 14 amino acids.

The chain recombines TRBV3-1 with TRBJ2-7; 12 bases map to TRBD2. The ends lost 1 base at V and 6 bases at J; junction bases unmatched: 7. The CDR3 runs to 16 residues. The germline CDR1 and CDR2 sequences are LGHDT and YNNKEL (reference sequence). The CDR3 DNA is TGTGCCAGCAGCCAAGCTTTGGCTAGCGGGAGGGTCGAGCAGTACTTC. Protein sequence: CASSQALASGRVEQYF.

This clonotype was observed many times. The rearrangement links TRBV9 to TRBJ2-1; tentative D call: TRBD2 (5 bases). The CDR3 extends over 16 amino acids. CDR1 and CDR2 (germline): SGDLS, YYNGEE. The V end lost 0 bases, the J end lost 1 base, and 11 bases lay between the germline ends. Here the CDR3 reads CASSVGAGESYNEQFF. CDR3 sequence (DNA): TGTGCCAGCAGCGTAGGGGCGGGCGAATCCTACAATGAGCAGTTCTTC.

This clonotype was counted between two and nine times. The CDR3 DNA is TGCGCCAGCAGCCAAGTACTAGGAGGTCGGGGCTACACCTTC. It encodes CASSQVLGGRGYTF. V is TRBV4-3 and J is TRBJ1-2; D is undetermined. The CDR3 consists of 14 residues. Trimming removed 1 base at V and 8 bases at J, with 14 bases between. Germline V CDR1 and CDR2: LGHNA, YSLEER.

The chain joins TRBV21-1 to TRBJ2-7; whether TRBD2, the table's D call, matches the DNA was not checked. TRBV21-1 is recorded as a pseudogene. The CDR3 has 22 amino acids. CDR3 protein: CASSKALGGAGPGGGLFYEQYF. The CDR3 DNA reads TGTGCCAGCAGCAAAGCGCTGGGAGGGGCGGGCCCAGGCGGGGGGCTCTTCTACGAGCAGTACTTC.

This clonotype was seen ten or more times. The CDR3, as DNA: TGTGCCAGCTCATCCAAAGTCAGGGGAGGAACAGATACGCAGTATTTT. This gives the protein CASSSKVRGGTDTQYF. The chain has TRBV18 and TRBJ2-3; D tentatively reads TRBD1 or TRBD2 (6 bases each). V gave up 5 bases and J gave up 3 bases, with 18 bases separating them. The CDR3 sequence is 16 residues long. Per the germline V gene, CDR1 is KGHSH and CDR2 is LQKENI.

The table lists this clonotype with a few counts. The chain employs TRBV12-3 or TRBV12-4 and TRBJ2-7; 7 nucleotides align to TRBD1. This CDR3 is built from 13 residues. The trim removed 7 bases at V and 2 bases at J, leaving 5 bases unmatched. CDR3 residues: CASMPQGAYEQYF. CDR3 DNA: TGTGCCAGCATGCCCCAGGGGGCCTACGAGCAGTACTTC.

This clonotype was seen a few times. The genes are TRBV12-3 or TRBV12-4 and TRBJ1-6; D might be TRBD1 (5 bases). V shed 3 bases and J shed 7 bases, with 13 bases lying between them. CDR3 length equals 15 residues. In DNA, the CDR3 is TGTGCCAGCAGTTTGGGGATGGGGGTAAATTCACCCCTCCACTTT. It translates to CASSLGMGVNSPLHF.

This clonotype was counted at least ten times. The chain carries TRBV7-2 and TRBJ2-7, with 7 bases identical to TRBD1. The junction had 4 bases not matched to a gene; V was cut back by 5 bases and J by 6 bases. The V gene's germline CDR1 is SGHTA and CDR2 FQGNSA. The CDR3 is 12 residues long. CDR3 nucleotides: TGTGCCAGCAGCCAAACAGGGGTCGAGCAGTACTTC. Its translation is CASSQTGVEQYF.

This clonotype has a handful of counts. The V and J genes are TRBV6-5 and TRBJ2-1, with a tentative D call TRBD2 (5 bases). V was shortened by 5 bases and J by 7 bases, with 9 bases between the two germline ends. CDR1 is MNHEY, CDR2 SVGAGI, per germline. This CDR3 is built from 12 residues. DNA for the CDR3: TGTGCCAGCAGTGGCACGGGAAATGAGCAGTTCTTC. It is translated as CASSGTGNEQFF.

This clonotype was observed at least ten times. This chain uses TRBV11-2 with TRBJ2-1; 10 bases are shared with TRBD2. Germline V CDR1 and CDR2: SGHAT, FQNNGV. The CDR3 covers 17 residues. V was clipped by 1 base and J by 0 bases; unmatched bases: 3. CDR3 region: CASSLGVAGGSYNEQFF. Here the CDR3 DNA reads TGTGCCAGCAGCTTAGGGGTAGCGGGAGGCTCCTACAATGAGCAGTTCTTC.

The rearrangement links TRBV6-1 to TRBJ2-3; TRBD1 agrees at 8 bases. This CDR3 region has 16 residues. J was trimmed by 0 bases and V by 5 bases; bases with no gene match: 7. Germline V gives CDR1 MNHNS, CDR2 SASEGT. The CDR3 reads CASSKRQGPSTDTQYF. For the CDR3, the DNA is TGTGCCAGCAGTAAGCGACAGGGGCCTAGCACAGATACGCAGTATTTT.

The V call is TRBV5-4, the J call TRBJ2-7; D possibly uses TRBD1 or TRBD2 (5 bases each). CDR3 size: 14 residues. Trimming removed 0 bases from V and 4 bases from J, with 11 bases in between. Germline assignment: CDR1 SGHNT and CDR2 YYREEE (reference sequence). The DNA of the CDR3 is TGTGCCAGCAGCTTGGGTGGGACCGAATACGAGCAGTACTTC. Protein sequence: CASSLGGTEYEQYF.

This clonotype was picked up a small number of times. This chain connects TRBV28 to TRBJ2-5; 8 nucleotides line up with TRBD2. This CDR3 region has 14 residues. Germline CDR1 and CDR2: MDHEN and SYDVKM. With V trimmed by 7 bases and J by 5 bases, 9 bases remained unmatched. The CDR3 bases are TGTGCCAGCACCCTGGGACTAGGAAGGGAGACCCAGTACTTC. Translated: CASTLGLGRETQYF.

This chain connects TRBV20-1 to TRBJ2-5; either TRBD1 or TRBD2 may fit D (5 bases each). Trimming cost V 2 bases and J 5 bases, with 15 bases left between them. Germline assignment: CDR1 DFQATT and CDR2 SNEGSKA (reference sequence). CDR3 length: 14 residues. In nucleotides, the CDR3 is TGCAGTGCTAGATGGTCCCTTCGGGGCGAGACCCAGTACTTC. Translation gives CSARWSLRGETQYF.